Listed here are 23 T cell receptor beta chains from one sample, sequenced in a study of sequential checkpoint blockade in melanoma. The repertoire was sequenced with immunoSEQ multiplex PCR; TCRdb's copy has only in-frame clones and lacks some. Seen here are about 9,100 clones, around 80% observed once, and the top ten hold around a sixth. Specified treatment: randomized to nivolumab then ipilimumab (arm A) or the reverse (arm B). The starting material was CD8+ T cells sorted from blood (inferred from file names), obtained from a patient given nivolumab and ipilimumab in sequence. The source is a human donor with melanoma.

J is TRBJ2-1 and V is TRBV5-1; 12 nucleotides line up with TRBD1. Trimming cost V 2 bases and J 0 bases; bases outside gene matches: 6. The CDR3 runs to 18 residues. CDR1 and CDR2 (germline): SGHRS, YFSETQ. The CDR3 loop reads CASSLWDRGQYSYNEQFF. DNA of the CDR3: TGCGCCAGCAGCTTATGGGACAGGGGGCAATACTCCTACAATGAGCAGTTCTTC.

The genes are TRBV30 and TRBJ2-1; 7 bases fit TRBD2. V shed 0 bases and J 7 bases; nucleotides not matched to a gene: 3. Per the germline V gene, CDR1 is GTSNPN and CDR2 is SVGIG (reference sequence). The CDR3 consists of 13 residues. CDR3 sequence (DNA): TGTGCCTGGAGTGTAGGAGCGGGAAATGAGCAGTTCTTC. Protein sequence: CAWSVGAGNEQFF.

The CDR3 sequence is CASSFRGRPTDTQYF. The CDR3 bases are TGCGCCAGCAGCTTTAGAGGGAGACCCACAGATACGCAGTATTTT. The J gene is TRBJ2-3, the V gene TRBV5-1, with TRBD2 as a possible D gene (5 bases). The CDR3 is 15 residues long. Trimming pared 2 bases from V and 2 bases from J, leaving 12 bases between. The germline CDR1 and CDR2 sequences are SGHRS and YFSETQ.

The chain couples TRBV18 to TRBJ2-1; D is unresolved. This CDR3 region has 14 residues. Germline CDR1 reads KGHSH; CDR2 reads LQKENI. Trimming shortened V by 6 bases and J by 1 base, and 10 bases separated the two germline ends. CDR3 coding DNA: TGTGCCAGCTCTATCGACACTTCCTACAATGAGCAGTTCTTC. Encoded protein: CASSIDTSYNEQFF. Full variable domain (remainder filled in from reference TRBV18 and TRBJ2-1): NAGVMQNPRHLVRRRGQEARLRCSPMKGHSHVYWYRQLPEEGLKFMVYLQKENIIDESGMPKERFSAEFPKEGPSILRIQQVVRGDSAAYFCASSIDTSYNEQFFGPGTRLTVL.

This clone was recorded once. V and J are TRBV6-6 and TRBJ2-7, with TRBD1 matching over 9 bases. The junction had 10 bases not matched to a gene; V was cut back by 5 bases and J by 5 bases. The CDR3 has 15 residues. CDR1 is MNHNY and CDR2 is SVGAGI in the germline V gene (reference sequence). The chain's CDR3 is CASSHQGTGNNEQYF. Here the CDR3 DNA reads TGTGCCAGCAGTCACCAAGGGACAGGGAATAACGAGCAGTACTTC.

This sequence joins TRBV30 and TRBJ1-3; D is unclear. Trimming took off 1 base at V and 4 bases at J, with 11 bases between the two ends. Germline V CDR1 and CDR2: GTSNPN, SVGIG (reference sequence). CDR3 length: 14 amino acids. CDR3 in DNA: TGTGCCTGGAGTGCCCAAGTCGGGGGAAACACCATATATTTT. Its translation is CAWSAQVGGNTIYF.

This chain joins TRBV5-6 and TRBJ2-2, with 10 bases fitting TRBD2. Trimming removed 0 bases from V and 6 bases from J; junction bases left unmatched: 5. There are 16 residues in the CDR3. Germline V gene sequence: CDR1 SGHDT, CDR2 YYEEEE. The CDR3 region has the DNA TGTGCCAGCAGCTTGGCCGAGCGGGGGGGCCCCGGGGAGCTGTTTTTT. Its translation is CASSLAERGGPGELFF. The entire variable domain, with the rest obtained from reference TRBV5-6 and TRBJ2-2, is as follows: DAGVTQSPTHLIKTRGQQVTLRCSPKSGHDTVSWYQQALGQGPQFIFQYYEEEERQRGNFPDRFSGHQFPNYSSELNVNALLLGDSALYLCASSLAERGGPGELFFGEGSRLTVL.

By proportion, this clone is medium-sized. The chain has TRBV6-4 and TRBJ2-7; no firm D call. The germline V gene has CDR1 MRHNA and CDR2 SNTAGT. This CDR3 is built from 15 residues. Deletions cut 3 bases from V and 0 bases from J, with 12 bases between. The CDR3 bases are TGTGCCAGCAGTGAAAGAGCAGGAAGCTCCTACGAGCAGTACTTC. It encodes CASSERAGSSYEQYF.

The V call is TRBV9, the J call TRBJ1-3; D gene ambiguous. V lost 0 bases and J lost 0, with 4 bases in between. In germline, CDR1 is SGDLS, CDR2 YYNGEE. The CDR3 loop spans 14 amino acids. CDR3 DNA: TGTGCCAGCAGCGTAGGGAGCTCTGGAAACACCATATATTTT. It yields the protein CASSVGSSGNTIYF.

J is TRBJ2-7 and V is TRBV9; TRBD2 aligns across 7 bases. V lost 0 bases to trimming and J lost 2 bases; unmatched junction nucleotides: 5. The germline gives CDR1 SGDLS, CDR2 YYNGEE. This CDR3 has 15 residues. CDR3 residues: CASSVETSVTYEQYF. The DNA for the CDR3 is TGTGCCAGCAGCGTAGAAACTAGCGTCACCTACGAGCAGTACTTC.

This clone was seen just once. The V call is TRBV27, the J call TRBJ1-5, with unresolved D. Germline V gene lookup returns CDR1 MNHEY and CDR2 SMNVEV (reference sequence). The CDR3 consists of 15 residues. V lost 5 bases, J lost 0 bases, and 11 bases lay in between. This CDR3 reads CASSPSGDSNQPQHF. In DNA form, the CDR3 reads TGTGCCAGCAGTCCCTCTGGAGATAGCAATCAGCCCCAGCATTTT.

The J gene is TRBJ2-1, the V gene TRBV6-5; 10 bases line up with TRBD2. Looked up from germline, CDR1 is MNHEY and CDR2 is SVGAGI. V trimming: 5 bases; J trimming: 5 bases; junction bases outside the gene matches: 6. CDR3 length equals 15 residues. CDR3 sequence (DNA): TGTGCCAGCAGTACCGGGACTAGCGCAAACAATGAGCAGTTCTTC. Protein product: CASSTGTSANNEQFF.

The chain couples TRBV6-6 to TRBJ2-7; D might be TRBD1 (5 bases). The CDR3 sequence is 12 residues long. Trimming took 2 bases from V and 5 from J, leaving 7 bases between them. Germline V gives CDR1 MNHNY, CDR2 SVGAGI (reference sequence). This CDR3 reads CASSYLRDEQYF. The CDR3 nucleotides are TGTGCCAGCAGTTACCTCAGGGACGAGCAGTACTTC.

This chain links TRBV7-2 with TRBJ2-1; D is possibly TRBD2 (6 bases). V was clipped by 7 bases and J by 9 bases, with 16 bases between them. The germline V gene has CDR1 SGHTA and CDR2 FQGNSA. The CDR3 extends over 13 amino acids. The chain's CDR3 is CASNPRDGGEQFF. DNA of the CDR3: TGTGCCAGCAATCCCCGGGACGGGGGTGAGCAGTTCTTC.

As DNA, the CDR3 is TGTGCCAGCAGCCTCGGACTAGCGGGGGGGTACTCCTACGAGCAGTACTTC. It translates to CASSLGLAGGYSYEQYF. V is TRBV7-2 and J is TRBJ2-7; the match to TRBD2 covers 15 bases. The CDR3 is 17 amino acids. Germline CDR1 is SGHTA and CDR2 is FQGNSA. With 5 bases clipped from V and 0 bases from J, the junction kept 5 bases outside the gene matches.

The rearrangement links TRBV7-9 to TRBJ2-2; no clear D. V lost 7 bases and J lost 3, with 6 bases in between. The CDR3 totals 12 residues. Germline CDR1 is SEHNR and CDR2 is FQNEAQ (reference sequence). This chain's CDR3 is CASTQHTGELFF. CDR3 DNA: TGTGCCAGCACACAGCACACCGGGGAGCTGTTTTTT.

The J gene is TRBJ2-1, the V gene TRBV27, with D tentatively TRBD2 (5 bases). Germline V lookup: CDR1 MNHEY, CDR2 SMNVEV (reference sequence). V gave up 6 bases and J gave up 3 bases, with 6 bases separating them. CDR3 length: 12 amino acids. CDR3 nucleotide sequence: TGTGCCAGCAGCCGGGACTACAATGAGCAGTTCTTC. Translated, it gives CASSRDYNEQFF.

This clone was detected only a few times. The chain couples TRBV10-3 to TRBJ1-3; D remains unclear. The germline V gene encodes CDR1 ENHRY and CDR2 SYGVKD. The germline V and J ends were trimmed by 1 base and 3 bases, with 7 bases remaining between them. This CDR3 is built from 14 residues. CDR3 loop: CAISEWQDGNTIYF. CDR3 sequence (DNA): TGTGCCATCAGTGAGTGGCAGGATGGAAACACCATATATTTT.

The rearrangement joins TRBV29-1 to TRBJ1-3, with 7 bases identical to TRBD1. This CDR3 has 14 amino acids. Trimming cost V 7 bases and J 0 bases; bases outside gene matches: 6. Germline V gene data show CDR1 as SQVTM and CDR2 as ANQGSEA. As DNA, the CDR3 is TGCAGCGCTGGTACAGGGGACTCTGGAAACACCATATATTTT. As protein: CSAGTGDSGNTIYF. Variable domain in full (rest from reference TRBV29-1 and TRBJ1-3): SAVISQKPSRDICQRGTSLTIQCQVDSQVTMMFWYRQQPGQSLTLIATANQGSEATYESGFVIDKFPISRPNLTFSTLTVSNMSPEDSSIYLCSAGTGDSGNTIYFGEGSWLTVV.

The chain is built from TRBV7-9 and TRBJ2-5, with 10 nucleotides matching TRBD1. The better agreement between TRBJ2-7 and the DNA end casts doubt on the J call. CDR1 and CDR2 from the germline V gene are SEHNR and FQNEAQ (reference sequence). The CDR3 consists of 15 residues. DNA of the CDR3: TGTGCCAGCAGCCCCGGGACAGGGGCCCTCAACGAGCAGTACTTC. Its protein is CASSPGTGALNEQYF.

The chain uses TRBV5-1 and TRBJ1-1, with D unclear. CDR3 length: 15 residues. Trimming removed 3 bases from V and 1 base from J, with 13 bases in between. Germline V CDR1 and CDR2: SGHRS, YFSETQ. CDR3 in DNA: TGCGCCAGCAGCTCTTTTCCAGACACGAACACTGAAGCTTTCTTT. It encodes CASSSFPDTNTEAFF.

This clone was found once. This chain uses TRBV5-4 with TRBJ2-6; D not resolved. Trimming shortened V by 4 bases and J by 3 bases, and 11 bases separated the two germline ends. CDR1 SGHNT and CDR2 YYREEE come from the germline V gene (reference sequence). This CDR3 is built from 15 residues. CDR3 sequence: CASSRWAVGANVLTF. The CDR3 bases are TGTGCCAGCAGCCGCTGGGCAGTTGGGGCCAACGTCCTGACTTTC.

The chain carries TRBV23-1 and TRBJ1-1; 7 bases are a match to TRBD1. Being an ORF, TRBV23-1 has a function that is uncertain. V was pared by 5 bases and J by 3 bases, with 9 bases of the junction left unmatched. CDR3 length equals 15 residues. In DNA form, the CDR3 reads TGCGCCAGCAGTTTTACAGGGGTATCGGACACTGAAGCTTTCTTT. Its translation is CASSFTGVSDTEAFF.